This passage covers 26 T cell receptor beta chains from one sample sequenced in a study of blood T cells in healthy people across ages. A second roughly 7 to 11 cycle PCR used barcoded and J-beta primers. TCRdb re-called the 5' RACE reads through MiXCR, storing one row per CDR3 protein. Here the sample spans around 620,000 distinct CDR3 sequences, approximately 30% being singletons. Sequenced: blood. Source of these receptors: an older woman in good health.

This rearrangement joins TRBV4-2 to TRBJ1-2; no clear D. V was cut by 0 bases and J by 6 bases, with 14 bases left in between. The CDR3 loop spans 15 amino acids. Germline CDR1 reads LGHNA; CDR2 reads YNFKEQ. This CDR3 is CASSQDPMEGNGYTF. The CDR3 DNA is TGTGCCAGCAGCCAAGATCCGATGGAGGGCAATGGCTACACCTTC.

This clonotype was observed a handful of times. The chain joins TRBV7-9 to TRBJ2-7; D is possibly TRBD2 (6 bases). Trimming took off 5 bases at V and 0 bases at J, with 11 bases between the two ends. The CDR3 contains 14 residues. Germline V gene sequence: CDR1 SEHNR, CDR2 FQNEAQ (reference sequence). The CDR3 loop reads CASSRAGSSYEQYF. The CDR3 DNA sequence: TGTGCCAGCAGCAGAGCCGGGAGCTCCTACGAGCAGTACTTC.

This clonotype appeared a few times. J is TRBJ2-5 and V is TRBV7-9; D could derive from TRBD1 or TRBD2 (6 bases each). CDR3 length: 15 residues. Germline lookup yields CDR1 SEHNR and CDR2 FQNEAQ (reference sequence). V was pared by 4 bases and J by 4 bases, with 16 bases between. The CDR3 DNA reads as TGTGCCAGCAGCTCCGAATCCGGGGGCAGAGAGACCCAGTACTTC. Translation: CASSSESGGRETQYF.

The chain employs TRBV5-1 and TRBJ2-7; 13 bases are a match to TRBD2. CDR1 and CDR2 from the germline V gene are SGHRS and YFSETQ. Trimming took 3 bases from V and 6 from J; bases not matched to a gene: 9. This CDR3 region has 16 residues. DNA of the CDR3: TGCGCCAGCAGCTCGTTACTAGCGGGGGGGCCGGGCGAGCAGTACTTC. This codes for CASSSLLAGGPGEQYF.

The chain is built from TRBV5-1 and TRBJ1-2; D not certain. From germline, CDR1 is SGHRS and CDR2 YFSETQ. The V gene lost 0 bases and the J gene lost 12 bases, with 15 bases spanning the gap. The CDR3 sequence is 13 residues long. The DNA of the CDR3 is TGCGCCAGCAGCTTGGGAAATGGCAACGGCCACACCTTC. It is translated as CASSLGNGNGHTF.

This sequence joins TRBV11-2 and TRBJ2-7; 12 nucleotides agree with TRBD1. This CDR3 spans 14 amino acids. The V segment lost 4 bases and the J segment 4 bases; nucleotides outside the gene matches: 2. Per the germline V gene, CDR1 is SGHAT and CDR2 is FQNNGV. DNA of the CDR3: TGTGCCAGCAGCTGGGACAGGGGGCTATACGAGCAGTACTTC. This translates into CASSWDRGLYEQYF.

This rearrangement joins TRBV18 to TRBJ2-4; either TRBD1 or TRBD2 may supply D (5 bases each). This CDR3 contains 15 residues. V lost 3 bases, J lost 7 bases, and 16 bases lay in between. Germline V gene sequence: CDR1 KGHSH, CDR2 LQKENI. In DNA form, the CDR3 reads TGTGCCAGCTCACCGGGACCAGTCAATATCAACATTCAGTACTTC. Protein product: CASSPGPVNINIQYF. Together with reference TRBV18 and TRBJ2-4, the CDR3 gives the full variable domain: NAGVMQNPRHLVRRRGQEARLRCSPMKGHSHVYWYRQLPEEGLKFMVYLQKENIIDESGMPKERFSAEFPKEGPSILRIQQVVRGDSAAYFCASSPGPVNINIQYFGAGTRLSVL.

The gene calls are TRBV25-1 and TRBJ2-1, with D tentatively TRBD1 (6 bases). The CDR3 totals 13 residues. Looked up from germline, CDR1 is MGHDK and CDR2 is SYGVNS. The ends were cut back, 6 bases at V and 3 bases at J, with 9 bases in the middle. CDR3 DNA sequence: TGTGCCAGCAGGCAGGGGTACTACAATGAGCAGTTCTTC. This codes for CASRQGYYNEQFF. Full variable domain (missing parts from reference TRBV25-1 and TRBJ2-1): EADIYQTPRYLVIGTGKKITLECSQTMGHDKMYWYQQDPGMELHLIHYSYGVNSTEKGDLSSESTVSRIRTEHFPLTLESARPSHTSQYLCASRQGYYNEQFFGPGTRLTVL.

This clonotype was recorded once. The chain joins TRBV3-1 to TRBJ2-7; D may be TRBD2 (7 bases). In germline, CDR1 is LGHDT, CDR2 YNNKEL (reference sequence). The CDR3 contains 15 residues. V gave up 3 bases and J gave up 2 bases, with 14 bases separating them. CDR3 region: CASSHVGGATYEQYF. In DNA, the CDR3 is TGTGCCAGCAGCCACGTTGGGGGGGCGACCTACGAGCAGTACTTC.

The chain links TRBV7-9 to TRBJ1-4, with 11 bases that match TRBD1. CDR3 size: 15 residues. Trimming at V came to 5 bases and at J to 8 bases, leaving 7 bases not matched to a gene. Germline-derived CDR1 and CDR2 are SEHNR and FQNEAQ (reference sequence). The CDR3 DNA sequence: TGTGCCAGCAGCGGTCCGGGACAGGGGGGAGAAAAACTGTTTTTT. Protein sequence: CASSGPGQGGEKLFF.

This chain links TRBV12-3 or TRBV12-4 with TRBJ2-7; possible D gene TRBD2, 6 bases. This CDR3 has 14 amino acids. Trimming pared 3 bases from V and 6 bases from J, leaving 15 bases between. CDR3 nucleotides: TGTGCCAGCAGTTTGCAGGGAGGTGATGTCGAGCAGTACTTC. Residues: CASSLQGGDVEQYF.

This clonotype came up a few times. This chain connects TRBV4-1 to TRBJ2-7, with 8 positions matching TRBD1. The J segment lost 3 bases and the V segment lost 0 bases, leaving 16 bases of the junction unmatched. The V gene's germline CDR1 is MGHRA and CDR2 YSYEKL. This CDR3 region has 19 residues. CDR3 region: CASSQEGGFSTGGLYEQYF. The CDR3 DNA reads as TGCGCCAGCAGCCAAGAGGGCGGTTTTTCAACAGGGGGACTCTACGAGCAGTACTTC.

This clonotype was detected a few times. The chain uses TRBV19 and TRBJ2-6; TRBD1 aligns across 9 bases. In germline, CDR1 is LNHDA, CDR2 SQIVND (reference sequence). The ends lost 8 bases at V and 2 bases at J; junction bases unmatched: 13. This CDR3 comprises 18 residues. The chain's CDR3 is CASGTGTGMFTGANVLTF. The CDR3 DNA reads TGTGCCAGTGGAACCGGGACAGGGATGTTTACTGGGGCCAACGTCCTGACTTTC. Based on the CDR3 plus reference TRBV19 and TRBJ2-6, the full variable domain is DGGITQSPKYLFRKEGQNVTLSCEQNLNHDAMYWYRQDPGQGLRLIYYSQIVNDFQKGDIAEGYSVSREKKESFPLTVTSAQKNPTAFYLCASGTGTGMFTGANVLTFGAGSRLTVL.

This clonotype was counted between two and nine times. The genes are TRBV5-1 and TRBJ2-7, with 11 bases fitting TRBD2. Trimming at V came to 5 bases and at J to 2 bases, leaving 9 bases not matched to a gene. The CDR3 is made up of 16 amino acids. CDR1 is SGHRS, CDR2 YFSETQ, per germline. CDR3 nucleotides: TGCGCCAGCAGGAATAGCGGGGGGGAAGCGACCTACGAGCAGTACTTC. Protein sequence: CASRNSGGEATYEQYF.

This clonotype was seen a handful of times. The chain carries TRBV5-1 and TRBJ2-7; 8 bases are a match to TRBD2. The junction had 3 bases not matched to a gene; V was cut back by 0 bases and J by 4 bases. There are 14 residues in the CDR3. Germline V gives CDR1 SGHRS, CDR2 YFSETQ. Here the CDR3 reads CASSLGTSGYEQYF. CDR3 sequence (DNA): TGCGCCAGCAGCTTGGGTACTAGCGGATACGAGCAGTACTTC.

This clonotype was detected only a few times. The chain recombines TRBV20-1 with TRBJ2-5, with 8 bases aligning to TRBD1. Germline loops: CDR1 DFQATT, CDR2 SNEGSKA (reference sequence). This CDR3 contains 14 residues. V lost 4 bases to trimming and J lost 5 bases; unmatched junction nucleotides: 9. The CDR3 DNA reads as TGCAGTGCTACAAGCAGGGGGCGTATGGAGACCCAGTACTTC. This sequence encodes CSATSRGRMETQYF.

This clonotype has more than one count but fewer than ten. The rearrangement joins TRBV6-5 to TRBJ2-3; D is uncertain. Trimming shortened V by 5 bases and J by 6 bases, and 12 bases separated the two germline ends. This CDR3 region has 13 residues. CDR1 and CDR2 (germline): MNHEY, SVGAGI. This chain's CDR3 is CASSDAVTDTQYF. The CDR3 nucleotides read TGTGCCAGCAGTGACGCGGTGACGGATACGCAGTATTTT.

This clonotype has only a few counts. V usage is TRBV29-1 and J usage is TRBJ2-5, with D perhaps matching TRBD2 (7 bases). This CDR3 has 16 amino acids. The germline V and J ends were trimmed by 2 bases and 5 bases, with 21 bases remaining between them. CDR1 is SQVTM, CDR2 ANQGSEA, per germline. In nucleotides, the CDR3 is TGCAGCGTTGAACGAATTCGGGGGCCGGGGGGCGAGACCCAGTACTTC. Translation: CSVERIRGPGGETQYF.

The DNA of the CDR3 is TGCAGCGTTGAGGGCGGGGACGGAGACTCCTACGAGCAGTACTTC. Translating it yields CSVEGGDGDSYEQYF. This sequence joins TRBV29-1 and TRBJ2-7, with D perhaps TRBD2 (6 bases). This CDR3 spans 15 amino acids. CDR1 is SQVTM, CDR2 ANQGSEA, per germline. V was trimmed by 3 bases and J by 0 bases, leaving 15 bases between them.

CDR3 nucleotides: TGCAGCGTTGTAGGGCCATGGACAGGGTCGACCGGGGAGCTGTTTTTT. It encodes CSVVGPWTGSTGELFF. The J gene is TRBJ2-2, the V gene TRBV29-1, with 8 bases identical to TRBD1. CDR1 is SQVTM, CDR2 ANQGSEA, per germline. V lost 4 bases and J lost 5; bases outside the gene matches: 12. The CDR3 spans 16 residues.

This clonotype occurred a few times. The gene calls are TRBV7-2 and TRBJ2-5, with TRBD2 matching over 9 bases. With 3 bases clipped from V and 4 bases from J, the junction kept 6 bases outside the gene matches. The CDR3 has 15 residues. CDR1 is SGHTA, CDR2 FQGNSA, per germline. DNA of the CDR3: TGTGCCAGCAGCTTCGGCGGGGGGGCGTTAGAGACCCAGTACTTC. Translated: CASSFGGGALETQYF.

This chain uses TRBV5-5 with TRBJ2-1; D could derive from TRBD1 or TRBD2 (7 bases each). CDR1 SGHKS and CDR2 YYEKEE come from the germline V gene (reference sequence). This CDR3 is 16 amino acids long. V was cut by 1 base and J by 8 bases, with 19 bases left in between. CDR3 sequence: CASSLRGDSYNYEQFF. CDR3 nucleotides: TGTGCCAGCAGCTTGCGGGGGGACAGCTATAATTATGAGCAGTTCTTC.

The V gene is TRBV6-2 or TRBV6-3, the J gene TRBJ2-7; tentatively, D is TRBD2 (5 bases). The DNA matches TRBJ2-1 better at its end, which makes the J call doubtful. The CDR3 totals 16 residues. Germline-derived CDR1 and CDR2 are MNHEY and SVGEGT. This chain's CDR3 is CASSTLKPSRRDEQFF. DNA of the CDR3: TGTGCCAGCAGTACCCTAAAACCTTCCCGGCGGGATGAGCAGTTCTTC.

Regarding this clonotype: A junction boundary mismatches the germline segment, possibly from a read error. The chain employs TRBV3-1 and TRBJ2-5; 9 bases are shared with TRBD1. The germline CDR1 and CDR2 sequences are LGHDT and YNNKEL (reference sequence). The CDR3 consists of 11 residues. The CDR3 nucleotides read TGTGCCAGCAGCCCAGGGACAGGGCGGTTCTTC. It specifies CASSPGTGRFF.

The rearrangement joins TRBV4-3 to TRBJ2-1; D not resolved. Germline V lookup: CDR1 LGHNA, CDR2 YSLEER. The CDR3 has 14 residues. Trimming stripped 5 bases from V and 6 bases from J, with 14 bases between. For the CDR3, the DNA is TGCGCCAGCAGCTCGGTGGGGAAGGCCAATGAGCAGTTCTTC. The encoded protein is CASSSVGKANEQFF.

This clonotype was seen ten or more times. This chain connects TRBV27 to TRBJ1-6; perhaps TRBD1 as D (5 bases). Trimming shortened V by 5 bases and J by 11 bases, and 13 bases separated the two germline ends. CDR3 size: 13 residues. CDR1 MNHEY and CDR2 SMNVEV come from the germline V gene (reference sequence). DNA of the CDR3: TGTGCCAGCAGTGAAGCCCGGGGGGCACCCCTCCACTTT. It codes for CASSEARGAPLHF.